This TCR beta chain stems from a study of T cell responses to AZD1222 COVID-19 vaccine. Method: immunoSEQ multiplex PCR; TCRdb's copy keeps in-frame clones and lacks some. The data show 150,000 to 200,000 clones, 85% to 90% seen once. CDR1 and CDR2 (germline): MNHNS, SASEGT. This CDR3 has 15 amino acids. V trimming: 2 bases; J trimming: 2 bases; junction bases outside the gene matches: 3. The sample consisted of peripheral blood, taken on day 0 of AZD1222 vaccination. This sequence originates from an adult in good health. The J gene is TRBJ2-5, the V gene TRBV6-1, with 9 bases fitting TRBD2. CDR3 in amino acids: CASSEYAGGQETQYF. In nucleotides, the CDR3 is TGTGCCAGCAGTGAATATGCGGGGGGGCAAGAGACCCAGTACTTC.